What follows are 25 T cell receptor beta chains derived from one specimen sequenced in a study of T-cell reconstitution after alpha-beta-depleted transplantation in children. The authors prepared the TCRbeta library with unique molecular identifiers. TCRdb processed the PCR reads anew with MiXCR; each CDR3 protein has one entry. The data show just under 550,000 distinct CDR3 sequences, around 18% seen once. The specimen was PBMCs from the stem cell graft donor, collected from the stem cell graft. The receptors here all came from a human donor who donated a stem cell graft to a child with acute lymphoblastic leukemia.

This chain connects TRBV13 to TRBJ1-2; no clear D gene. V was trimmed by 0 bases and J by 7 bases, leaving 6 bases between them. The CDR3 is 12 amino acids. The germline V gene has CDR1 PRHDT and CDR2 FYEKMQ (reference sequence). This chain's CDR3 is CASSLGNGGYTF. In DNA form, the CDR3 reads TGTGCCAGCAGCTTAGGTAACGGTGGCTACACCTTC.

The rearrangement links TRBV5-5 to TRBJ1-1, with a tentative D call TRBD1 (5 bases). V lost 2 bases to trimming and J lost 11 bases, with 13 bases between them. Germline V lookup: CDR1 SGHKS, CDR2 YYEKEE (reference sequence). The CDR3 length is 12 residues. The CDR3: CASSFLGESAFF. The CDR3, as DNA: TGTGCCAGCAGCTTTTTAGGGGAGTCGGCTTTCTTT.

The sample holds a few counts of this clonotype. V usage is TRBV29-1 and J usage is TRBJ2-1; TRBD1 matches 9 bases. J gave up 4 bases and V 6 bases, and 10 bases lay outside the gene matches. CDR3 size: 15 residues. Germline V gene sequence: CDR1 SQVTM, CDR2 ANQGSEA. In DNA form, the CDR3 reads TGCAGCGTCAGACAGGGGGGAGGCGCGTACAATGAGCAGTTCTTC. Translated, it gives CSVRQGGGAYNEQFF.

The rearrangement joins TRBV7-3 to TRBJ2-1; 9 bases agree with TRBD2. The V gene's germline CDR1 is SGHTA and CDR2 FQGTGA. The J segment lost 0 bases and the V segment lost 5 bases, leaving 5 bases of the junction unmatched. This CDR3 contains 16 residues. As DNA, the CDR3 is TGTGCCAGCAGCGAGCTAGCGGGATACTCCTACAATGAGCAGTTCTTC. Residues: CASSELAGYSYNEQFF.

This clonotype was seen a few times. The genes are TRBV7-9 and TRBJ1-2; 8 nucleotides align to TRBD1. CDR3 length: 12 residues. Per the germline V gene, CDR1 is SEHNR and CDR2 is FQNEAQ (reference sequence). J was trimmed by 5 bases and V by 11 bases; bases with no gene match: 7. This chain's CDR3 is CASINRGYGYTF. In DNA, the CDR3 is TGTGCCTCGATTAACAGGGGGTATGGCTACACCTTC.

This clonotype was picked up a small number of times. The chain couples TRBV6-5 to TRBJ2-7; the D is unclear. Trimming removed 1 base at V and 0 bases at J, with 7 bases between. This CDR3 has 14 amino acids. Germline-derived CDR1 and CDR2 are MNHEY and SVGAGI. CDR3 nucleotide sequence: TGTGCCAGCAGTTACTTTGACTCCTCCTACGAGCAGTACTTC. Protein product: CASSYFDSSYEQYF.

The chain joins TRBV21-1 to TRBJ2-5; TRBD1 reflects the table's D call only, with no check against the DNA. TRBV21-1 constitutes a pseudogene. The CDR3 totals 19 residues. This chain's CDR3 is CASSSNSRDREGYQETQYF. The CDR3, as DNA: TGTGCCAGCAGCTCTAACTCCCGGGACAGGGAGGGGTACCAAGAGACCCAGTACTTC.

The V gene is TRBV20-1, the J gene TRBJ2-3, with TRBD2 matching over 7 bases. Germline V gives CDR1 DFQATT, CDR2 SNEGSKA (reference sequence). There are 16 residues in the CDR3. The V and J ends lost 5 bases and 1 base, in that order; junction bases with no gene match: 12. The CDR3 reads CSAVLLGREGTDTQYF. DNA for the CDR3: TGCAGTGCTGTCCTACTAGGGAGGGAGGGCACAGATACGCAGTATTTT.

This sequence joins TRBV7-6 and TRBJ2-7, with D uncertain. Germline loops: CDR1 SGHVS, CDR2 FNYEAQ. The CDR3 loop spans 13 amino acids. V dropped 5 bases and J dropped 7 bases, with 15 bases sitting between them. For the CDR3, the DNA is TGTGCCAGCAGCCCGCCCTGGCCTCCGGAGCAGTACTTC. Its translation is CASSPPWPPEQYF. The complete variable domain, with remaining parts taken from reference TRBV7-6 and TRBJ2-7, reads GAGVSQSPRYKVTKRGQDVALRCDPISGHVSLYWYRQALGQGPEFLTYFNYEAQQDKSGLPNDRFSAERPEGSISTLTIQRTEQRDSAMYRCASSPPWPPEQYFGPGTRLTVT.

This clonotype was observed a few times. The chain is built from TRBV12-3 or TRBV12-4 and TRBJ1-1; TRBD1 might be the D (5 bases). V dropped 6 bases and J dropped 10 bases, with 18 bases sitting between them. The CDR3 extends over 13 amino acids. CDR3 sequence reads: CASRRSLGDGAFF. CDR3 DNA sequence: TGTGCCAGCAGACGCTCTCTAGGGGATGGAGCTTTCTTT.

This rearrangement joins TRBV20-1 to TRBJ2-7; TRBD2 matches at 7 bases. CDR1 is DFQATT and CDR2 is SNEGSKA in the germline V gene (reference sequence). V lost 5 bases to trimming and J lost 1 base; unmatched junction nucleotides: 2. The CDR3 loop spans 12 amino acids. CDR3: CSARGLSYEQYF. The CDR3 DNA follows: TGCAGTGCTCGGGGACTATCCTACGAGCAGTACTTC.

The chain recombines TRBV18 with TRBJ2-7; the match to TRBD1 covers 8 bases. V shed 7 bases and J 5 bases; nucleotides not matched to a gene: 7. Per germline, CDR1 KGHSH and CDR2 LQKENI. The CDR3 loop spans 13 amino acids. In DNA form, the CDR3 reads TGTGCCAGCTGCGGACAGGGTATGGACGAGCAGTACTTC. Amino acids: CASCGQGMDEQYF. The complete variable domain, with remaining parts taken from reference TRBV18 and TRBJ2-7, reads NAGVMQNPRHLVRRRGQEARLRCSPMKGHSHVYWYRQLPEEGLKFMVYLQKENIIDESGMPKERFSAEFPKEGPSILRIQQVVRGDSAAYFCASCGQGMDEQYFGPGTRLTVT.

With respect to this clonotype: One junction end does not reproduce the germline sequence, and a read error may be involved. The V gene is TRBV9, the J gene TRBJ2-2, with 8 bases lining up with TRBD2. CDR1 and CDR2 (germline): SGDLS, YYNGEE. This CDR3 comprises 15 residues. CDR3 DNA: TGTGCCAGCAGCGTTCGGCTAGCGGGCATCGGGGAGCTGCTTTTT. Translated: CASSVRLAGIGELLF.

The chain joins TRBV29-1 to TRBJ2-3; TRBD1 matches at 7 bases. This CDR3 has 14 residues. V lost 7 bases and J lost 2; bases outside the gene matches: 9. Germline V gene lookup returns CDR1 SQVTM and CDR2 ANQGSEA. The CDR3 loop is CSANRDSYTDTQYF. CDR3 DNA: TGCAGCGCTAACCGGGACAGTTACACAGATACGCAGTATTTT.

This clonotype was picked up a small number of times. J is TRBJ2-5 and V is TRBV5-4; 7 positions match TRBD2. J lost 3 bases, V lost 0 bases, and 5 bases had no gene match. The CDR3 is 15 amino acids. Germline-derived CDR1 and CDR2 are SGHNT and YYREEE (reference sequence). The CDR3 nucleotides read TGTGCCAGCAGCTTGGCTTGGGGGGGGGAAGAGACCCAGTACTTC. Translated: CASSLAWGGEETQYF.

The chain combines TRBV10-3 with TRBJ2-7; TRBD2 is a possible D gene (6 bases). Deletions cut 3 bases from V and 2 bases from J, with 20 bases between. Germline CDR1 and CDR2: ENHRY and SYGVKD. This CDR3 contains 17 residues. CDR3 amino acids: CAISERSLSGSTYEQYF. For the CDR3, the DNA is TGTGCCATCAGTGAACGTTCCCTTAGCGGTTCGACCTACGAGCAGTACTTC.

This clonotype has only a few counts. J is TRBJ2-5 and V is TRBV6-1, with D uncertain. Between the trimmed V and J ends, which lost 5 bases and 0 bases, there was a span of 10 bases. Germline CDR1 and CDR2: MNHNS and SASEGT. The CDR3 is made up of 14 amino acids. CDR3 residues: CASSQDLYQETQYF. CDR3 DNA sequence: TGTGCCAGCAGTCAGGACCTGTACCAAGAGACCCAGTACTTC.

This clonotype was counted many times. This chain connects TRBV29-1 to TRBJ2-2; D is perhaps TRBD2 (6 bases). The CDR3 is made up of 13 amino acids. Trimming removed 5 bases at V and 2 bases at J, with 9 bases between. Germline lookup yields CDR1 SQVTM and CDR2 ANQGSEA. CDR3: CSVWTINTGELFF. CDR3 nucleotides: TGCAGCGTTTGGACTATCAACACCGGGGAGCTGTTTTTT.

The table lists this clonotype with a few counts. V is TRBV5-1 and J is TRBJ1-5, with 8 bases matching TRBD1. The germline gives CDR1 SGHRS, CDR2 YFSETQ. J gave up 3 bases and V 1 base, and 15 bases lay outside the gene matches. CDR3 length: 19 amino acids. The CDR3 loop reads CASSLYGAQGAIDNQPQHF. The CDR3 DNA reads TGCGCCAGCAGCTTGTACGGCGCCCAGGGGGCGATTGACAATCAGCCCCAGCATTTT.

The V call is TRBV4-2, the J call TRBJ2-1; D gene unclear. Trimming shortened V by 1 base and J by 0 bases, and 10 bases separated the two germline ends. This CDR3 has 16 residues. Germline lookup yields CDR1 LGHNA and CDR2 YNFKEQ. The CDR3 coding sequence is TGTGCCAGCAGCCAAGGGAGCGAGATCTCCTACAATGAGCAGTTCTTC. As protein: CASSQGSEISYNEQFF.

The rearrangement uses TRBV5-4 and TRBJ1-1; no firm D call. Between the trimmed V and J ends, which lost 1 base and 2 bases, there was a span of 12 bases. The CDR3 is 15 residues long. Germline values: CDR1 SGHNT, CDR2 YYREEE (reference sequence). CDR3 DNA: TGTGCCAGCAGCTTGTTGGGTAGGCTTAACACTGAAGCTTTCTTT. It translates to CASSLLGRLNTEAFF.

This clonotype was recorded at least ten times. The chain is built from TRBV12-3 or TRBV12-4 and TRBJ2-7, with 7 bases lining up with TRBD1. Trimming cost V 6 bases and J 7 bases; bases outside gene matches: 6. CDR3 length: 12 amino acids. In DNA form, the CDR3 reads TGTGCCAGCAGCACGACAGGGCGAGAGCAGTACTTC. Translated, it gives CASSTTGREQYF.

The V gene is TRBV5-4, the J gene TRBJ2-5; D unresolved. Between the trimmed V and J ends, which lost 1 base and 1 base, there was a span of 8 bases. The CDR3 runs 14 residues. From germline, CDR1 is SGHNT and CDR2 YYREEE (reference sequence). For the CDR3, the DNA is TGTGCCAGCAGCTTGTTAACTACCCAAGAGACCCAGTACTTC. Encoded protein: CASSLLTTQETQYF.

This clonotype was counted a few times. CDR3 amino acids: CASSSLRGVRNEQFF. As DNA, the CDR3 is TGTGCCAGCAGCTCTCTTAGGGGAGTACGCAATGAGCAGTTCTTC. The chain couples TRBV11-2 to TRBJ2-1, with D perhaps TRBD1 or TRBD2 (5 bases each). This CDR3 has 15 amino acids. V was clipped by 4 bases and J by 6 bases, with 16 bases between them. The germline CDR1 and CDR2 sequences are SGHAT and FQNNGV.

V gene TRBV18 combines with J gene TRBJ2-7; 7 nucleotides align to TRBD1. CDR3 length equals 15 residues. CDR1 KGHSH and CDR2 LQKENI come from the germline V gene. V shed 6 bases, J shed 4 bases, and the junction held 12 bases outside the gene matches. The CDR3, as DNA: TGTGCCAGCTCTCCCCGGGACAGCCTTTTTTACGAGCAGTACTTC. This sequence encodes CASSPRDSLFYEQYF. Drawing the rest from reference TRBV18 and TRBJ2-7, the complete variable domain is NAGVMQNPRHLVRRRGQEARLRCSPMKGHSHVYWYRQLPEEGLKFMVYLQKENIIDESGMPKERFSAEFPKEGPSILRIQQVVRGDSAAYFCASSPRDSLFYEQYFGPGTRLTVT.